These 20 T cell receptor beta chains originate from one sample sequenced in a study of regulatory T cells in long-lasting Graves disease. CDR3 regions were amplified by Arm-PCR using iRepertoire HTBI primers to build TCR beta libraries. From the multiplex PCR reads, TCRdb called clonotypes with MiXCR, one entry per CDR3 protein. The table records about 420,000 distinct CDR3 sequences, 15% to 20% of them present only once. As for time point: newly diagnosed GD, antithyroid drugs for less than 3 months. The TCR library was made from RNA extracted from PBMCs. These same data were also listed under a study on T cells in Graves' hyperthyroidism and ophthalmopathy.

The material was peripheral blood mononuclear cells (PBMCs), obtained at new diagnosis, from a patient treated with antithyroid drugs. Receptor source: a woman under 30 with Graves disease.

In this sample, this clonotype turned up a few times. The chain joins TRBV7-2 to TRBJ2-7, with 11 nucleotides matching TRBD1. Germline V gives CDR1 SGHTA, CDR2 FQGNSA. This CDR3 contains 15 residues. Trimming cost V 5 bases and J 4 bases; bases outside gene matches: 7. Here the CDR3 reads CASSPWTGGYYEQYF. As DNA, the CDR3 is TGTGCCAGCAGCCCGTGGACAGGGGGCTATTACGAGCAGTACTTC.

This clonotype appeared a few times. The chain combines TRBV6-2 or TRBV6-3 with TRBJ1-1; no clear D gene. V dropped 2 bases and J dropped 2 bases, with 9 bases sitting between them. The germline V gene has CDR1 MNHEY and CDR2 SVGEGT. This CDR3 comprises 14 residues. The CDR3 DNA reads TGTGCCAGCAGTTACACTGGCAAAAACACTGAAGCTTTCTTT. Translated: CASSYTGKNTEAFF.

This clonotype was seen a handful of times. This rearrangement joins TRBV28 to TRBJ2-5, with a possible D match to TRBD1 (6 bases). Germline CDR1 reads MDHEN; CDR2 reads SYDVKM. The CDR3 spans 14 residues. Trimming pared 3 bases from V and 5 bases from J, leaving 13 bases between. The CDR3: CASSFTGKWETQYF. The CDR3 region has the DNA TGTGCCAGCAGTTTCACAGGGAAGTGGGAGACCCAGTACTTC.

The chain links TRBV19 to TRBJ2-1; D unresolved. The CDR3 loop spans 18 amino acids. V was cut by 5 bases and J by 0 bases, with 20 bases left in between. The germline CDR1 and CDR2 sequences are LNHDA and SQIVND (reference sequence). The CDR3 DNA sequence: TGTGCCAGTAGTCGCCTATCCAGTGGCAGGAGCTCCTACAATGAGCAGTTCTTC. Translation: CASSRLSSGRSSYNEQFF.

The chain joins TRBV20-1 to TRBJ2-7; 8 bases match TRBD1. Losses at the gene ends were 6 bases for V and 1 base for J; bases not matched to a gene: 5. This CDR3 has 13 residues. Looked up from germline, CDR1 is DFQATT and CDR2 is SNEGSKA (reference sequence). The CDR3 is CSAPDRGSYEQYF. CDR3 nucleotides: TGCAGTGCCCCCGACAGGGGTTCCTACGAGCAGTACTTC.

There are many counts of this clonotype. This chain links TRBV3-1 with TRBJ2-2; D uncertain. The CDR3 consists of 11 residues. The ends were cut back, 3 bases at V and 6 bases at J, with 2 bases in the middle. Germline values: CDR1 LGHDT, CDR2 YNNKEL (reference sequence). In DNA form, the CDR3 reads TGTGCCAGCAGCCATCCCGGGGAGCTGTTTTTT. This sequence encodes CASSHPGELFF.

In this sample, this clonotype turned up many times. The rearrangement uses TRBV5-6 and TRBJ2-7; tentatively, D is TRBD2 (5 bases). Germline V CDR1 and CDR2: SGHDT, YYEEEE. The CDR3 has 15 amino acids. The germline V and J ends were trimmed by 0 bases and 4 bases, with 14 bases remaining between them. CDR3 sequence reads: CASSLADWRRYEQYF. CDR3 sequence (DNA): TGTGCCAGCAGCTTGGCGGACTGGAGGAGATACGAGCAGTACTTC.

This clonotype showed up just a few times. V gene TRBV25-1 combines with J gene TRBJ2-7, with a weak D call TRBD1 (5 bases). The CDR3 contains 15 residues. The V end lost 1 base, the J end lost 3 bases, and 13 bases lay between the germline ends. Per germline, CDR1 MGHDK and CDR2 SYGVNS. The CDR3 region is CASSESRQGIYEQYF. The CDR3 DNA sequence: TGTGCCAGCAGTGAATCTCGGCAGGGAATCTACGAGCAGTACTTC.

This clonotype has a count of ten or more. This chain connects TRBV12-3 or TRBV12-4 to TRBJ2-1, with TRBD2 identical over 12 bases. This CDR3 contains 16 residues. With 2 bases clipped from V and 7 bases from J, the junction kept 6 bases outside the gene matches. This CDR3 is CASSLLAGGPGNEQFF. CDR3 in DNA: TGTGCCAGCAGTTTACTAGCGGGAGGGCCGGGGAATGAGCAGTTCTTC.

V usage is TRBV5-1 and J usage is TRBJ2-5, with a tentative D call TRBD1 (5 bases). There are 13 residues in the CDR3. V lost 4 bases to trimming and J lost 5 bases, with 12 bases between them. Germline values: CDR1 SGHRS, CDR2 YFSETQ. DNA for the CDR3: TGCGCCAGCAGCCTAGGACAATGGGAGACCCAGTACTTC. Amino acid sequence: CASSLGQWETQYF.

As to this clonotype: It is likely a read error: a sequence one base away is far more abundant. CDR3 nucleotides: TGTGCCAGCAGCTCCCGGGACTACTACAATGAGCAGTACTTC. This codes for CASSSRDYYNEQYF. The chain couples TRBV11-2 to TRBJ2-7; 7 positions agree with TRBD2. CDR1 is SGHAT, CDR2 FQNNGV, per germline. The CDR3 length is 14 residues. V shed 4 bases, J shed 7 bases, and the junction held 10 bases outside the gene matches.

V is TRBV3-1 and J is TRBJ2-3; TRBD2 matches at 8 bases. Germline assignment: CDR1 LGHDT and CDR2 YNNKEL (reference sequence). The CDR3 is 16 amino acids. J gave up 3 bases and V 4 bases, and 9 bases lay outside the gene matches. CDR3 protein: CASSRLAIPATDTQYF. The CDR3 region has the DNA TGTGCCAGCAGCCGACTAGCGATCCCCGCGACAGATACGCAGTATTTT.

This clonotype was recorded many times. A read error may produce the germline difference seen at one junction end. This chain joins TRBV12-3 or TRBV12-4 and TRBJ2-3, with D possibly called TRBD1 or TRBD2 (5 bases each). CDR3 length: 14 residues. For the CDR3, the DNA is TGTGCCAGCAGTTTAGATATCGGGCTAGTCAGAGGGGATTTT. This gives the protein CASSLDIGLVRGDF.

The chain links TRBV3-1 to TRBJ2-1; D unresolved. Trimming took off 8 bases at V and 4 bases at J, with 9 bases between the two ends. The CDR3 is 12 residues long. Looked up from germline, CDR1 is LGHDT and CDR2 is YNNKEL (reference sequence). The CDR3 nucleotides read TGTGCCAGCCGACGTCTGTACAATGAGCAGTTCTTC. This gives the protein CASRRLYNEQFF.

This clonotype was detected many times. The chain employs TRBV5-1 and TRBJ1-1; possible D gene TRBD1, 5 bases. CDR1 SGHRS and CDR2 YFSETQ come from the germline V gene. V gave up 4 bases and J gave up 1 base, with 11 bases separating them. CDR3 size: 14 residues. The CDR3 DNA sequence: TGCGCCAGCAGCCCGGGTGGGGGGAACACTGAAGCTTTCTTT. Its translation: CASSPGGGNTEAFF.

With respect to this clonotype: Since a far larger clone is one base different, this is likely a read error. The chain links TRBV3-1 to TRBJ2-1; 12 bases align to TRBD2. J gave up 4 bases and V 5 bases, and 3 bases lay outside the gene matches. This CDR3 is 15 amino acids long. Germline CDR1 LGHDT, CDR2 YNNKEL (reference sequence). CDR3 nucleotide sequence: TGTGCCAGCAGCTGGGGACTAGCGGGTTACAATGAGCAGTTCTTC. Its protein product is CASSWGLAGYNEQFF.

This clonotype was picked up a small number of times. This chain connects TRBV5-1 to TRBJ2-3, with TRBD1 identical over 9 bases. This CDR3 region has 16 residues. Germline CDR1 SGHRS, CDR2 YFSETQ. With 5 bases clipped from V and 4 bases from J, the junction kept 11 bases outside the gene matches. The CDR3 sequence is CASRQLQGAGADTQYF. As DNA, the CDR3 is TGCGCCAGCAGACAACTACAGGGGGCAGGGGCAGATACGCAGTATTTT.

This clonotype was observed many times. V usage is TRBV28 and J usage is TRBJ2-5, with TRBD2 matching 10 bases. Germline V gives CDR1 MDHEN, CDR2 SYDVKM. This CDR3 is built from 14 residues. Germline trimming cut 8 bases from V and 5 bases from J; bases unmatched to any gene: 8. DNA of the CDR3: TGTGCCAGCGTTCGGACTAGCGGTTTGGAGACCCAGTACTTC. This encodes CASVRTSGLETQYF.

In its sample, this clonotype was seen many times. In nucleotides, the CDR3 is TGCGCCAGCAGCTTTGGACAGGAGCAGTACTTC. It is translated as CASSFGQEQYF. The J gene is TRBJ2-7, the V gene TRBV5-1; possibly TRBD1 for D (6 bases). Germline values: CDR1 SGHRS, CDR2 YFSETQ. The CDR3 has 11 amino acids. Trimming pared 2 bases from V and 7 bases from J, leaving 7 bases between.

This clonotype has ten or more counts. The genes are TRBV7-9 and TRBJ2-7, with TRBD1 matching over 9 bases. The CDR3 extends over 17 amino acids. Per the germline V gene, CDR1 is SEHNR and CDR2 is FQNEAQ (reference sequence). J gave up 2 bases and V 2 bases, and 10 bases lay outside the gene matches. CDR3 nucleotide sequence: TGTGCCAGCAGCTTAACCATGGACAGGGGTCGTACCTACGAGCAGTACTTC. This sequence encodes CASSLTMDRGRTYEQYF.